Shown below are 25 T cell receptor beta chains from a single sample sequenced in a study of a mutant IDH1 vaccine in newly diagnosed glioma. Repertoires were generated with immunoSEQ multiplex PCR, while TCRdb's copy carries only in-frame clones and drops some. The sample holds tens of thousands of clones, 75% to 85% seen once. The antigens for these receptors are not known. This sample's time point: week 47, end of study. With topical imiquimod, each dose of the vaccine consisted of 300 ug of mutant IDH1 20-mer peptide. The input for sequencing was PBMCs, taken from a glioma patient whose treatment included an IDH1 peptide vaccine. Receptor source: a man aged 35 to 55 with glioma.

The chain recombines TRBV5-5 with TRBJ2-3; TRBD1 agrees at 7 bases. V gave up 0 bases and J gave up 6 bases; unmatched junction bases: 13. There are 17 residues in the CDR3. Germline-derived CDR1 and CDR2 are SGHKS and YYEKEE (reference sequence). This CDR3 is CASSLVTGQARGDTQYF. The DNA of the CDR3 is TGTGCCAGCAGCTTGGTTACCGGACAGGCAAGAGGGGATACGCAGTATTTT.

This clone was seen a single time. The chain is built from TRBV6-5 and TRBJ1-1; D remains unclear. V lost 3 bases to trimming and J lost 3 bases, with 8 bases between them. CDR3 length: 13 residues. From germline, CDR1 is MNHEY and CDR2 SVGAGI. CDR3 DNA sequence: TGTGCCAGCAGTTATAACAAAGACACTGAAGCTTTCTTT. Translation gives CASSYNKDTEAFF.

This CDR3 is CASSQDHRGRGFTDTQYF. The CDR3 nucleotides read TGCGCCAGCAGCCAAGATCACAGGGGCAGGGGGTTCACAGATACGCAGTATTTT. The chain employs TRBV4-1 and TRBJ2-3, with 7 positions matching TRBD1. The CDR3 loop spans 18 amino acids. V lost 0 bases, J lost 2 bases, and 11 bases stayed unmatched. Germline values: CDR1 MGHRA, CDR2 YSYEKL.

This clone was seen only a few times. V and J are TRBV11-3 and TRBJ2-1, with 9 bases aligning to TRBD1. The junction had 16 bases not matched to a gene; V was cut back by 3 bases and J by 7 bases. Germline V CDR1 and CDR2: SGHNT, YENEEA. The CDR3 is made up of 18 amino acids. CDR3 nucleotide sequence: TGTGCCAGCAGCTTGGGCCTCATACCGGGACAGGGTCGGAATGAGCAGTTCTTC. Translated: CASSLGLIPGQGRNEQFF.

J is TRBJ1-3 and V is TRBV6-6; D is uncertain. The CDR3 covers 15 residues. The V and J ends lost 4 bases and 0 bases respectively, with 10 bases between them. Germline CDR1 and CDR2: MNHNY and SVGAGI (reference sequence). Written as DNA, the CDR3 is TGTGCCAGCAGTTTTTCAGGTGCCTCTGGAAACACCATATATTTT. Translated: CASSFSGASGNTIYF.

The rearrangement uses TRBV5-6 and TRBJ2-7, with D perhaps assigned TRBD1 or TRBD2 (5 bases each). The CDR3 totals 18 residues. Trimming cost V 4 bases and J 5 bases, with 28 bases left between them. CDR1 is SGHDT and CDR2 is YYEEEE in the germline V gene. This chain's CDR3 is CASSSRTGRQFYGHEQYF. The CDR3 nucleotides are TGTGCCAGCAGCAGCCGGACGGGGCGGCAGTTCTACGGCCACGAGCAGTACTTC.

This chain joins TRBV30 and TRBJ1-5, with D tentatively TRBD1 (6 bases). This CDR3 is built from 15 residues. V lost 0 bases and J 1 base, leaving 10 bases between the germline ends. CDR1 and CDR2 (germline): GTSNPN, SVGIG (reference sequence). The CDR3 coding sequence is TGTGCCTGGAGTGTCAGGGGAGGGAGCAATCAGCCCCAGCATTTT. Its protein product is CAWSVRGGSNQPQHF.

The chain carries TRBV6-6 and TRBJ2-7; 13 positions match TRBD2. The germline CDR1 and CDR2 sequences are MNHNY and SVGAGI (reference sequence). The CDR3 is 15 amino acids. V gave up 5 bases and J gave up 6 bases; unmatched junction bases: 7. The CDR3 sequence is CASSIRTSGRSEQYF. As DNA, the CDR3 is TGTGCCAGCAGTATCCGGACTAGCGGGAGATCCGAGCAGTACTTC.

The CDR3 bases are TGTGCCATACAGGGCGGAGGGGCCAACGTCCTGACTTTC. Translation: CAIQGGGANVLTF. The V gene is TRBV6-6, the J gene TRBJ2-6; the D gene is possibly TRBD1 (6 bases). The CDR3 covers 13 residues. Germline-derived CDR1 and CDR2 are MNHNY and SVGAGI (reference sequence). Trimming removed 10 bases at V and 4 bases at J, with 11 bases between.

The J gene is TRBJ2-1, the V gene TRBV5-1, with 9 bases identical to TRBD1. Per the germline V gene, CDR1 is SGHRS and CDR2 is YFSETQ. The junction had 6 bases not matched to a gene; V was cut back by 0 bases and J by 2 bases. The CDR3 sequence is 17 residues long. CDR3 in amino acids: CASSLVAGQGPYNEQFF. CDR3 nucleotides: TGCGCCAGCAGCTTGGTGGCGGGACAGGGCCCCTACAATGAGCAGTTCTTC.

This chain joins TRBV7-3 and TRBJ2-1; D tentatively reads TRBD1 or TRBD2 (6 bases each). Germline lookup yields CDR1 SGHTA and CDR2 FQGTGA. V was shortened by 4 bases and J by 9 bases, with 28 bases between the two germline ends. This CDR3 comprises 18 residues. CDR3 residues: CASSSPRGGTSKDSEQFF. The CDR3 DNA sequence: TGTGCCAGCAGCTCCCCCAGAGGGGGGACGTCCAAGGATTCTGAGCAGTTCTTC.

The rearrangement joins TRBV13 to TRBJ2-5; 10 bases agree with TRBD2. Germline V gives CDR1 PRHDT, CDR2 FYEKMQ (reference sequence). Unmatched junction bases numbered 11, after V lost 1 base and J lost 3 bases. The CDR3 covers 18 residues. The CDR3 loop reads CASSLEALGTSGKETQYF. CDR3 coding DNA: TGTGCCAGCAGCTTAGAGGCCCTAGGAACTAGCGGGAAAGAGACCCAGTACTTC. The full variable domain, completed using reference TRBV13 and TRBJ2-5, is AAGVIQSPRHLIKEKRETATLKCYPIPRHDTVYWYQQGPGQDPQFLISFYEKMQSDKGSIPDRFSAQQFSDYHSELNMSSLELGDSALYFCASSLEALGTSGKETQYFGPGTRLLVL.

This clone was seen a single time. The chain joins TRBV5-1 to TRBJ2-2; D perhaps matches TRBD1 (6 bases). The germline CDR1 and CDR2 sequences are SGHRS and YFSETQ. The CDR3 extends over 15 amino acids. V lost 8 bases and J lost 2, with 16 bases in between. CDR3 sequence (DNA): TGCGCCAGTACTAGTGTGGGGGCTAACACCGGGGAGCTGTTTTTT. Protein: CASTSVGANTGELFF.

The chain uses TRBV11-2 and TRBJ1-2, with TRBD1 as a possible D gene (5 bases). In germline, CDR1 is SGHAT, CDR2 FQNNGV. Between the trimmed V and J ends, which lost 0 bases and 7 bases, there was a span of 21 bases. This CDR3 is 17 amino acids long. CDR3 DNA: TGTGCCAGCAGCTTAGATGAGAATCTTGGGGGGTTGCGTGGCTACACCTTC. Encoded protein: CASSLDENLGGLRGYTF.

This chain's CDR3 is CASSSKVVAFF. The CDR3 coding sequence is TGTGCCAGCAGTTCGAAGGTTGTAGCTTTCTTT. The rearrangement uses TRBV6-5 and TRBJ1-1; unclear D gene. Deletions cut 4 bases from V and 10 bases from J, with 10 bases between. The CDR3 runs to 11 residues. Germline V gene data show CDR1 as MNHEY and CDR2 as SVGAGI.

V is TRBV2 and J is TRBJ1-2; 10 bases align to TRBD1. Germline lookup yields CDR1 SNHLY and CDR2 FYNNEI. CDR3 length equals 14 residues. The J segment lost 12 bases and the V segment lost 5 bases, leaving 12 bases of the junction unmatched. DNA of the CDR3: TGTGCCAGCAGTCCAGGGACAGGGGTAACAGGGGACACCTTC. Translating gives CASSPGTGVTGDTF.

The genes are TRBV7-9 and TRBJ1-4; D might be TRBD1 (6 bases). V was pared by 10 bases and J by 3 bases, with 15 bases between. This CDR3 has 14 amino acids. The V gene's germline CDR1 is SEHNR and CDR2 FQNEAQ (reference sequence). The CDR3 DNA is TGTGCCACCGCACCGGACAGTCCTAATGAAAAACTGTTTTTT. Translated, it gives CATAPDSPNEKLFF.

This rearrangement joins TRBV19 to TRBJ2-7; weak D call: TRBD1 (6 bases). V shed 5 bases and J shed 6 bases, with 14 bases lying between them. The CDR3 consists of 13 residues. The germline gives CDR1 LNHDA, CDR2 SQIVND (reference sequence). The CDR3 DNA sequence: TGTGCCAGTAGTCCCCGGACAGTTGCCGAGCAGTACTTC. This codes for CASSPRTVAEQYF.

The V and J genes are TRBV27 and TRBJ2-1; no firm D call. Per germline, CDR1 MNHEY and CDR2 SMNVEV (reference sequence). This CDR3 comprises 15 residues. V was pared by 2 bases and J by 7 bases, with 15 bases between. The DNA for the CDR3 is TGTGCCAGCAGTTTAAGATCCCGGGTTGGGAATGAGCAGTTCTTC. Its protein is CASSLRSRVGNEQFF.

The chain recombines TRBV9 with TRBJ2-3; D gene uncertain. The CDR3 consists of 14 residues. Deletions cut 2 bases from V and 2 bases from J, with 9 bases between. Germline V gives CDR1 SGDLS, CDR2 YYNGEE. The CDR3 here is CASSVRPTTDTQYF. DNA of the CDR3: TGTGCCAGCAGCGTTAGACCTACCACAGATACGCAGTATTTT.

As DNA, the CDR3 is TGTGCCAGCAGTCCCTGGCCCTCCCACACAGATACGCAGTATTTT. Its protein product is CASSPWPSHTDTQYF. J is TRBJ2-3 and V is TRBV27; D is undetermined. Per germline, CDR1 MNHEY and CDR2 SMNVEV (reference sequence). Between the trimmed V and J ends, which lost 5 bases and 2 bases, there was a span of 14 bases. This CDR3 comprises 15 residues.

This chain links TRBV7-6 with TRBJ1-1, with D maybe TRBD1 (6 bases). The CDR3 is made up of 15 amino acids. Germline CDR1 SGHVS, CDR2 FNYEAQ. The germline V and J ends were trimmed by 0 bases and 6 bases, with 14 bases remaining between them. In DNA, the CDR3 is TGTGCCAGCAGCTTAGCGCGGGGGGGCCAGCCTGAAGCTTTCTTT. It specifies CASSLARGGQPEAFF.

This clone was counted between two and nine times. This chain links TRBV11-3 with TRBJ1-1; the D gene is possibly TRBD1 (6 bases). The CDR3 is made up of 14 amino acids. The V end was cut by 1 base, the J end by 4 bases, with 10 bases between. Germline CDR1 reads SGHNT; CDR2 reads YENEEA. In DNA, the CDR3 is TGTGCCAGCAGCTTAGGGGGGCGCGGCACTGAAGCTTTCTTT. This encodes CASSLGGRGTEAFF.

This rearrangement joins TRBV6-1 to TRBJ1-1, with D unclear. The germline CDR1 and CDR2 sequences are MNHNS and SASEGT. The CDR3 length is 14 residues. Between the trimmed V and J ends, which lost 8 bases and 0 bases, there was a span of 13 bases. The CDR3 region has the DNA TGTGCCAGCCTGGAACGGGGTCTGAACACTGAAGCTTTCTTT. Residues: CASLERGLNTEAFF.

The chain uses TRBV5-1 and TRBJ2-5; 9 nucleotides agree with TRBD1. The J call may not be correct, given that the DNA end is closer to TRBJ2-7. Looked up from germline, CDR1 is SGHRS and CDR2 is YFSETQ. This CDR3 has 16 residues. This chain's CDR3 is CASSSVPGQGINEQYF. In nucleotides, the CDR3 is TGCGCCAGCAGCTCGGTCCCGGGACAGGGAATCAACGAGCAGTACTTC.